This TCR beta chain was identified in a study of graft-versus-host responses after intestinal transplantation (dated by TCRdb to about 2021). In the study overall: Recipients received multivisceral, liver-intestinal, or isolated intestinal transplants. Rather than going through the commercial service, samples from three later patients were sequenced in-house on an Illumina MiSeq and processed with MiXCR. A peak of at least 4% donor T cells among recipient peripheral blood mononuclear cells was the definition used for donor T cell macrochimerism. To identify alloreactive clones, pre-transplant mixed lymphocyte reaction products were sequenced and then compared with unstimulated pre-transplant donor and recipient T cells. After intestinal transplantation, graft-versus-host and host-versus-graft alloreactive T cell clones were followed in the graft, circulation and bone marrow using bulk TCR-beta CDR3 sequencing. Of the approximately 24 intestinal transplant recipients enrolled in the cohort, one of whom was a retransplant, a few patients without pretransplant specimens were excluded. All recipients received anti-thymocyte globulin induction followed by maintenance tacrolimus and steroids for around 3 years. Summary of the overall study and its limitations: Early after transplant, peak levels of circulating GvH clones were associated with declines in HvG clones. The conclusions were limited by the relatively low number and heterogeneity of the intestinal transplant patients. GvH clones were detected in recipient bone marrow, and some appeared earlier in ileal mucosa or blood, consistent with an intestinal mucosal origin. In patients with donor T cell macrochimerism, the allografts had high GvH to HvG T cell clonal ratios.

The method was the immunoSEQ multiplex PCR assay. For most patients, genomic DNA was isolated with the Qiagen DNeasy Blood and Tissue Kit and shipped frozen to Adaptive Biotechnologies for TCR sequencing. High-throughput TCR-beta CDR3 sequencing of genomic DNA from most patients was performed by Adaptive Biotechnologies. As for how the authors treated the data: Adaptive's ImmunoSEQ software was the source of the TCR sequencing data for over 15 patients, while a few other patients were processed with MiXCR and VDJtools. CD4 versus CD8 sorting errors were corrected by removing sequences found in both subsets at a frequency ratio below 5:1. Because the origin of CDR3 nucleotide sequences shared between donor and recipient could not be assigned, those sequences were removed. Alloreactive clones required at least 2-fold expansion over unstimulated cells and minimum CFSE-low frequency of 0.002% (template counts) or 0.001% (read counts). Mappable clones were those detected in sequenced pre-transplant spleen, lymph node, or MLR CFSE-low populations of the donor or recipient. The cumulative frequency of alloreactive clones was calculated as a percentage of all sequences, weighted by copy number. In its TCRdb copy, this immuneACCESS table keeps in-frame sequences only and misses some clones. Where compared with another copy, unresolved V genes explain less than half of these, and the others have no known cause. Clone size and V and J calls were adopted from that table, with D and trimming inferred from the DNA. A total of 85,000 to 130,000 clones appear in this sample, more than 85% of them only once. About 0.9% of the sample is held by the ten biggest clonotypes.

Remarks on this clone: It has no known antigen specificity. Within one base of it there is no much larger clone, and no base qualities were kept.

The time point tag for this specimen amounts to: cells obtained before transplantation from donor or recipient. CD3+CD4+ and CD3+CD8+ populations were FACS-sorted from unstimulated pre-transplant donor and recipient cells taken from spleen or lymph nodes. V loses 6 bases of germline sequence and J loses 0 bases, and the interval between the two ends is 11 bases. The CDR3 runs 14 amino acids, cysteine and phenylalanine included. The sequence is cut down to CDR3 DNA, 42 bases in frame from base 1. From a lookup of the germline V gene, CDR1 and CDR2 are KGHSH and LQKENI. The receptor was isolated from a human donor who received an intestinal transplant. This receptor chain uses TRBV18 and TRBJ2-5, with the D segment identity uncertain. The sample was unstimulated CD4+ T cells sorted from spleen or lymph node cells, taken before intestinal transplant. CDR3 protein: CASSQTRYQETQYF. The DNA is TGTGCCAGCTCCCAGACCAGGTACCAAGAGACCCAGTACTTC.